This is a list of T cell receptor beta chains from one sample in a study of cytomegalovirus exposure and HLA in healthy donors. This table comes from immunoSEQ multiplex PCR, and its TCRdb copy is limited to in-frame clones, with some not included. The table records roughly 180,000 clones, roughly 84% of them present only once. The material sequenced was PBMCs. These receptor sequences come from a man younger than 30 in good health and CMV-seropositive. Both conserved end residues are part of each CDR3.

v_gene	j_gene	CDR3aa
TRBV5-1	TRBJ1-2	CASSLGQTSGYTF
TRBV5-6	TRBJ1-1	CASSPGQGQGFF
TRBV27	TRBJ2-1	CATSSGSSYNEQFF
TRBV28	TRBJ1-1	CASSLGRGAEAFF
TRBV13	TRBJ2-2	CASSPNTNTGELFF
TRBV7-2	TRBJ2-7	CASSLAQGAVGEQYF
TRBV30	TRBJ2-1	CAWSRNGAGFSYNEQFF
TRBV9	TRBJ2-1	CASSALSTGGLTEQFF
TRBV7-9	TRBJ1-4	CASSPPGTGGVPGEKLFF
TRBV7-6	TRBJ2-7	CASSLSGESYEQYF
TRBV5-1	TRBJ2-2	CASSFSREGTGELFF
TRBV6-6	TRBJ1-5	CASSYAGNQPQHF
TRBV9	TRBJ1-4	CASSGDSQNEKLFF
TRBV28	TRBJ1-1	CASNDRDMGNTEAFF
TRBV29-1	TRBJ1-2	CSVALQGLFVGYTF
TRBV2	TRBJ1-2	CASRSNYGYTF
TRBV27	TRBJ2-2	CASSFTGSTGELFF
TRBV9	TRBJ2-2	CASSLTNTGELFF
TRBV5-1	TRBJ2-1	CASSLSWAGGTFHEQFF
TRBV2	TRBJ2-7	CASRPDTVGQYF
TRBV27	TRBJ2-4	CASSLLSSGRAKNIQYF
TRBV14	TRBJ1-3	CASSHLSGTGRNTIYF
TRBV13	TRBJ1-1	CASSSGQGFAEAFF
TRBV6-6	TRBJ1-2	CASSSTAVYGYTF
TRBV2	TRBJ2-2	CASSEFLLNTGELFF
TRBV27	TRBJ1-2	CASSFGQTYGYTF
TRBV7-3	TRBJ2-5	CASSPGLAVQETQYF
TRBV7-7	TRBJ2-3	CASSPGTSGSQDTQYF
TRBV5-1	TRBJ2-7	CASSLQGGGQYF
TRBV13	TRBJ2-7	CASSLGTSSYEQYF
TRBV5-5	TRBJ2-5	CASSSRAGGEETQYF
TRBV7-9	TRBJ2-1	CASSLPGDNEQFF
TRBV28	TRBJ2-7	CASRQPGQGNEQYF
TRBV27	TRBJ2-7	CASSALTSGRARGAYEQYF
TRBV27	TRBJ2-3	CASSMRLFSFTDTQYF
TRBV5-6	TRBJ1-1	CASSSTFPLNTEAFF
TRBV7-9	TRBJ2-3	CASRKTGSDTQYF
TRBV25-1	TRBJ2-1	CASSEYGAGVRNEQFF
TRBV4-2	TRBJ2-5	CASSQTVAGSETQYF
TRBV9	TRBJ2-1	CASSEGPGGGTEQFF
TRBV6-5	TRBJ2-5	CASSYPRTYLQETQYF
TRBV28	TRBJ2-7	CASTLTGNIYEQYF
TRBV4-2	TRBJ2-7	CASSQVGGRASISAEQYF
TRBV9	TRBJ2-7	CASSVGGTGEDEQYF
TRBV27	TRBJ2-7	CASRRDYYYEQYF
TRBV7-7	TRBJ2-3	CASSLGLADTQYF
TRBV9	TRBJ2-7	CASSPRGGRDEQYF
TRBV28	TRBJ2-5	CASSLGTGGQYF
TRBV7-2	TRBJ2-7	CASSLASGGYYEQYF
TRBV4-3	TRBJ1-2	CASSPTGLGYGYTF
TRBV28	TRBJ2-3	CASSPPPGRVTDTQYF
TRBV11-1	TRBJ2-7	CASSHPDRASNEQYF
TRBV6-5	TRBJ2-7	CASSYSVQGAPYEQYF
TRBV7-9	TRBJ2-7	CASSVGGGGSYEQYF
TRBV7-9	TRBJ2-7	CASSKRAHRGNKNYEQYF
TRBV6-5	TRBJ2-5	CASSYQSGNQETQYF
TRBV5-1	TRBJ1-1	CASSWTGGSDTEAFF
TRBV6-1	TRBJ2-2	CASREGGSAGELFF
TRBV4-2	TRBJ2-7	CASSQDGSGGHYEQYF